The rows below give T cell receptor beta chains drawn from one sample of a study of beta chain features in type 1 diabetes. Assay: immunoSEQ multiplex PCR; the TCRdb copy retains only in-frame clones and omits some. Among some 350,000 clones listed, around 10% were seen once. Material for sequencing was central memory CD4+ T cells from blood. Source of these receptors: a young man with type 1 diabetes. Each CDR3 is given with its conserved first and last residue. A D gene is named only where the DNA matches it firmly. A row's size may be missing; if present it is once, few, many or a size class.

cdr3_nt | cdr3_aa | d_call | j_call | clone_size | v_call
TGTGCCAGCAGCCAAGATCTTGGGCGCAGCACAGATACGCAGTATTTT | CASSQDLGRSTDTQYF | - | TRBJ2-3 | - | TRBV4-2
TGCGCCAGCAGCTTAACAGGGGCCGGGGAGCTGTTTTTT | CASSLTGAGELFF | TRBD1 | TRBJ2-2 | few | TRBV5-1
TGTGCCAGTAGTTGGGAACCGACCGGGGAGCTGTTTTTT | CASSWEPTGELFF | - | TRBJ2-2 | few | TRBV19
TGTGCCAGCAGCCAAGATCTGGGTTTTCGTGGAAACACCATATATTTT | CASSQDLGFRGNTIYF | - | TRBJ1-3 | many | TRBV14
TGTGCCAGGACGGGACTAGCGGGCTACGAGCAGTACTTC | CARTGLAGYEQYF | TRBD2 | TRBJ2-7 | few | TRBV6-1
TGTGCCAGCAGCCCGAGCGTATTCGATACGCAGTATTTT | CASSPSVFDTQYF | - | TRBJ2-3 | few | TRBV13
TGTGCCAGCAGTTTTACGGCGGGAGATACGCAGTATTTT | CASSFTAGDTQYF | - | TRBJ2-3 | - | TRBV28
TGCAGCGGTGTACAGGGGGCGGAGGGCTACACCTTC | CSGVQGAEGYTF | TRBD1 | TRBJ1-2 | few | TRBV29-1
TGTGCCAGCAGCCCGGGAGTCTCAGAGACCCAGTACTTC | CASSPGVSETQYF | - | TRBJ2-5 | - | TRBV5-4
TGTGCCAGCAGTCGGGCAGCTTACAATGAGCAGTTCTTC | CASSRAAYNEQFF | - | TRBJ2-1 | - | TRBV11-2
TGCGCCAGCAGCCCTCATAGGGACGAGCAGTACTTC | CASSPHRDEQYF | - | TRBJ2-7 | - | TRBV5-1
TGTGCCAGCAGAGACCACGTCAACGAGCAGTTCTTC | CASRDHVNEQFF | - | TRBJ2-1 | few | TRBV2
TGTGCCAGCAGCCCAGGGTCCCGGCTGGACAATGAGCAGTTCTTC | CASSPGSRLDNEQFF | - | TRBJ2-1 | many | TRBV11-2
TGTGCCAGCAGCTTAGGACTTAATCAGCCCCAGCATTTT | CASSLGLNQPQHF | - | TRBJ1-5 | few | TRBV11-2
TGTGCCAGCAGCTCCAGAACGGGTGGCTACACCTTC | CASSSRTGGYTF | - | TRBJ1-2 | - | TRBV7-9
TGTGCCAGCAGCGAGACAGGGGCGAACTACGAGCAGTACTTC | CASSETGANYEQYF | TRBD1 | TRBJ2-7 | few | TRBV7-2
TGTGCCAGCAGTTTCGGACAGGGCGAAAGCGAGACCCAGTACTTC | CASSFGQGESETQYF | TRBD1 | TRBJ2-5 | few | TRBV28
TGTGCCAGCTCACCCCGGCAGGGGGCCTTATACAATGAGCAGTTCTTC | CASSPRQGALYNEQFF | TRBD1 | TRBJ2-1 | few | TRBV18
TGCGCCAGCAGCCAAGATTCTGGCAGGGGGTACGGCAAAGCTTTCTTT | CASSQDSGRGYGKAFF | TRBD1 | TRBJ1-1 | few | TRBV7-2
TGCGCCAGCAGCCAAGGTTGGTTCGATGAGCAGTTCTTC | CASSQGWFDEQFF | - | TRBJ2-1 | - | TRBV7-3
TGCGCCAGCAGCCCTCAGGAAGTAGTGGGCCACAATGAGCAGTTCTTC | CASSPQEVVGHNEQFF | - | TRBJ2-1 | - | TRBV4-1
TGCGCCAGCAGCCAAGCGCCGGACTCCTACAATGAGCAGTTCTTC | CASSQAPDSYNEQFF | - | TRBJ2-1 | few | TRBV23-1
TGTGCCAGCAGCTCCAACCGGGACAGGGGGTTTTACACGCAGTATTTT | CASSSNRDRGFYTQYF | TRBD1 | TRBJ2-3 | - | TRBV7-9
TGTGCCAGCAGTTACCAAAACCCCAGCCTAGTCTACGAGCAGTACTTC | CASSYQNPSLVYEQYF | - | TRBJ2-7 | few | TRBV11-2
TGTGCCAGCAGCCTAGGGACGGACTATGGCTACACCTTC | CASSLGTDYGYTF | - | TRBJ1-2 | few | TRBV14
TGTGCCAGTAGAACAAGGGGAAGACTAGCAGCTAGCACAGATACGCAGTATTTT | CASRTRGRLAASTDTQYF | TRBD2 | TRBJ2-3 | - | TRBV19
TGTGCCAGCAGACGGGAAAGGGGTGAGCAGTTCTTC | CASRRERGEQFF | - | TRBJ2-1 | - | TRBV25-1
TGTGCCAGCAGTCGCCAAGGGGTCCAAGAGACCCAGTACTTC | CASSRQGVQETQYF | - | TRBJ2-5 | - | TRBV25-1
TGTGCCATCAGTAGGACAGGGGCCAATCAGCCCCAGCATTTT | CAISRTGANQPQHF | TRBD1 | TRBJ1-5 | few | TRBV6-5
TGTGCCAGCAGTTTCCCGGCTAGAGGTACGCAGTATTTT | CASSFPARGTQYF | - | TRBJ2-3 | - | TRBV28
TGTGCCAGCAGTTTACTCCTAGCGGGAGGCCAAGCGGATTTAGCCAAAAACATTCAGTACTTC | CASSLLLAGGQADLAKNIQYF | TRBD2 | TRBJ2-4 | many | TRBV28
TGCGCCAGCAGCTTCAGCAGGGAGGCTGAAGCTTTCTTT | CASSFSREAEAFF | - | TRBJ1-1 | few | TRBV5-1
TGTGCCGTACAGGGGGATTCTAATGAAAAACTGTTTTTT | CAVQGDSNEKLFF | TRBD1 | TRBJ1-4 | few | TRBV30
TGTGCCAGCAAACCGGGGGCTAGCACTGAAGCTTTCTTT | CASKPGASTEAFF | - | TRBJ1-1 | - | TRBV6-5
TGTGCCAGCAGTCTGTACCAAGAGACCCAGTACTTC | CASSLYQETQYF | - | TRBJ2-5 | few | TRBV28
TGTGCCAGCGGATACCCTGCAACTAATGAAAAACTGTTTTTT | CASGYPATNEKLFF | - | TRBJ1-4 | many | TRBV28
TGTGCCAGCAGCCTAGCGGGAGCCTACAATGAGCAGTTCTTC | CASSLAGAYNEQFF | TRBD2 | TRBJ2-1 | - | TRBV7-2
TGCGCCAGCAGCCTAACTAGCGGGAGGGCCCTTTCCTACAATGAGCAGTTCTTC | CASSLTSGRALSYNEQFF | TRBD2 | TRBJ2-1 | few | TRBV4-1
TGTGCCAGCAGTTTGAAGAGCGGGAGACACACCGGGGAGCTGTTTTTT | CASSLKSGRHTGELFF | TRBD2 | TRBJ2-2 | few | TRBV28
TGTGCCAGCTCATCAACTAGCGGGAGGCTGTCCGGGGAGCTGTTTTTT | CASSSTSGRLSGELFF | TRBD2 | TRBJ2-2 | few | TRBV18
TGTGCCTGGAGTGTACTGGGAAACACCATATATTTT | CAWSVLGNTIYF | - | TRBJ1-3 | - | TRBV30
TGTGCCAGCAGCTCATTAGAGGAGACAGATACGCAGTATTTT | CASSSLEETDTQYF | - | TRBJ2-3 | few | TRBV5-6
TGCGCCAGCAGCTTGGATTTTCAGGGAATCTACGAGCAGTACTTC | CASSLDFQGIYEQYF | - | TRBJ2-7 | - | TRBV5-1
TGTGCCAGCAGCTTAGCAGGGTCGACCACCGGGGAGCTGTTTTTT | CASSLAGSTTGELFF | - | TRBJ2-2 | few | TRBV5-4
TGTGCCAGCAGTCCTGGGACAGGGGGGACCTACGAGCAGTACTTC | CASSPGTGGTYEQYF | TRBD1 | TRBJ2-7 | few | TRBV7-9
TGTGCCAGCAGCTTCACGGGACAGGGGGCCCCTGAAGCTTTCTTT | CASSFTGQGAPEAFF | TRBD1 | TRBJ1-1 | few | TRBV5-4
TGTGCCAGCAGCTTAGGGGCCAGGTCCTCTGGGGCCAACGTCCTGACTTTC | CASSLGARSSGANVLTF | - | TRBJ2-6 | many | TRBV7-2
TGTGCCAGCTCACCACGGACGCAAGAGACCCAGTACTTC | CASSPRTQETQYF | - | TRBJ2-5 | - | TRBV18
TGTGCCAGCAGCCCCCATTTAAGCGCAGGGTACGAGCAGTACTTC | CASSPHLSAGYEQYF | - | TRBJ2-7 | - | TRBV14
TGTGCCAGCAGGGGGGGGACAGAAGCCTACGAGCAGTACTTC | CASRGGTEAYEQYF | - | TRBJ2-7 | few | TRBV27
TGTGCCAGCTCCTCCCCCGGGTACCAAGAGACCCAGTACTTC | CASSSPGYQETQYF | - | TRBJ2-5 | few | TRBV7-6
TGCGCCAGCAGTGACCAGGGGGGGGTACACCAAGAGACCCAGTACTTC | CASSDQGGVHQETQYF | - | TRBJ2-5 | - | TRBV10-1
TGTGCCAGCAGTTACTCCGTGGGAGGGGATGAGCAGTTCTTC | CASSYSVGGDEQFF | TRBD2 | TRBJ2-1 | few | TRBV10-3
TGCAGCGTTCCCGGGACTAGCAGGAACACCGGGGAGCTGTTTTTT | CSVPGTSRNTGELFF | TRBD2 | TRBJ2-2 | many | TRBV29-1
TGCGCCAGCAGTGGCACTTCTGGGGCCAACGTCCTGACTTTC | CASSGTSGANVLTF | - | TRBJ2-6 | few | TRBV5-1